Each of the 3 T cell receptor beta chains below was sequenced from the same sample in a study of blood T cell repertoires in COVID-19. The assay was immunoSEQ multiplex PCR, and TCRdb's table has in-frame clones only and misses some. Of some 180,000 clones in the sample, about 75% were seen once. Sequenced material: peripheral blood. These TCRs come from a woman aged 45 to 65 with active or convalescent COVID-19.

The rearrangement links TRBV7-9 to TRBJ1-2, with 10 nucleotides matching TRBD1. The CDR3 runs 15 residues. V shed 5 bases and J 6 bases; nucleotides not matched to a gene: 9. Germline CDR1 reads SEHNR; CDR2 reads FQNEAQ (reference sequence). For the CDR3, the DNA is TGTGCCAGCAGCGGAGTGGACAGGGGGGGAGATGGCTACACCTTC. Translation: CASSGVDRGGDGYTF.

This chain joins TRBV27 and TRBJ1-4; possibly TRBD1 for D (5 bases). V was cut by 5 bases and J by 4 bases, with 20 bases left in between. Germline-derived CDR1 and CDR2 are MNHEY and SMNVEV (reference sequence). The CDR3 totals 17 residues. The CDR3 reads CASSRVTVTDSNEKLFF. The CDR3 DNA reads TGTGCCAGCAGTCGAGTGACCGTGACAGATAGTAATGAAAAACTGTTTTTT.

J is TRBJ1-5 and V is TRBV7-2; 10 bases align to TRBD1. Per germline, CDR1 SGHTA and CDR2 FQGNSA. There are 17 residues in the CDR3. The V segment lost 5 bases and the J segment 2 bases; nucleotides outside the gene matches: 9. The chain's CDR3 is CASSLRGQGGGNQPQHF. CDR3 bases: TGTGCCAGCAGCCTAAGAGGACAGGGGGGCGGCAATCAGCCCCAGCATTTT.